Sequencing of this T cell receptor (beta chain) was carried out in a study of OX40 agonist ivuxolimab in advanced cancers. Repertoires were generated with immunoSEQ multiplex PCR, while TCRdb's copy carries only in-frame clones and drops some. This table has 83,000 or so clones, around 84% appearing once. CDR3 length equals 11 residues. V shed 7 bases and J shed 7 bases, with 10 bases lying between them. Germline lookup yields CDR1 MNHNS and CDR2 SASEGT. The rearrangement uses TRBV6-1 and TRBJ1-1; tentative D call: TRBD1 (5 bases). The sequencing here drew on CD4+ or CD8+ T cells sorted from blood, taken in a trial of the OX40 agonist ivuxolimab. The receptor was derived from an adult with an advanced solid tumor such as melanoma, head and neck, liver or kidney cancer. CDR3 protein: CASTWDGEAFF. The CDR3 nucleotides are TGTGCCAGCACATGGGACGGTGAAGCTTTCTTT.